The rows below give T cell receptor beta chains drawn from one sample of a study of T cells after yellow fever vaccination. TCRdb reanalysed the 5' RACE reads using MiXCR and keeps one entry per CDR3 protein. The table lists about 340,000 distinct CDR3 sequences, under 15% of them singletons. Sequences were derived from CD4+ T cells sorted from PBMCs, sampled 15 days after the yellow fever booster vaccination. The receptors stem from a man younger than 35 who received the YFV17D yellow fever vaccine. CDR3s include the opening cysteine and the closing phenylalanine or tryptophan. The D gene is left open where the match is weak. Clone sizes are given selectively: once, few, many, or a class where the clone is expanded.

d_gene	abundance	v_gene	j_gene	CDR3aa	CDR3nt
NA	many	TRBV7-2	TRBJ1-3	CASSLQDLQQEAIYF	TGTGCCAGCAGCTTACAGGACCTCCAGCAAGAGGCCATATATTTT
NA	few	TRBV7-2	TRBJ1-2	CASSLVRGFENGYTF	TGTGCCAGCAGCTTAGTGCGGGGTTTTGAAAATGGCTACACCTTC
NA	NA	TRBV10-3	TRBJ2-7	CAISESRGASYEQYF	TGTGCCATCAGTGAGTCGAGGGGGGCCTCCTACGAGCAGTACTTC
NA	few	TRBV4-1	TRBJ2-2	CASSQFRVTGELFF	TGCGCCAGCAGCCAATTCAGGGTCACCGGGGAGCTGTTTTTT
NA	many	TRBV18	TRBJ1-3	CASSPLDTFSGNTIYF	TGTGCCAGCTCACCACTGGACACCTTCTCTGGAAACACCATATATTTT
TRBD1	few	TRBV2	TRBJ1-5	CASNYGGGADQPQHF	TGTGCCAGCAATTATGGAGGGGGCGCCGATCAGCCCCAGCATTTT
NA	NA	TRBV7-2	TRBJ1-3	CASGGGELGGNTIYF	TGTGCCAGCGGCGGGGGGGAGCTCGGCGGAAACACCATATATTTT
NA	NA	TRBV5-1	TRBJ2-4	CASSFSGTAKNIQYF	TGCGCCAGCAGCTTCAGCGGGACAGCAAAAAACATTCAGTACTTC
NA	few	TRBV5-1	TRBJ2-7	CASSFTPETYEQYF	TGCGCCAGCAGCTTCACACCGGAGACCTACGAGCAGTACTTC
TRBD1	NA	TRBV5-1	TRBJ2-2	CASSLGPGQAILNTGELFF	TGCGCCAGCAGCTTGGGCCCGGGACAGGCGATACTTAACACCGGGGAGCTGTTTTTT
TRBD2	many	TRBV4-1	TRBJ2-4	CASSQIGLAELAKNIQYF	TGCGCCAGCAGCCAGATTGGACTAGCGGAACTAGCCAAAAACATTCAGTACTTC
NA	few	TRBV29-1	TRBJ1-3	CSVGGGGNTIYF	TGCAGCGTCGGAGGGGGTGGAAACACCATATATTTT
NA	many	TRBV20-1	TRBJ1-3	CSARDTVGNTIYF	TGCAGTGCTAGAGATACAGTCGGAAACACCATATATTTT
NA	NA	TRBV4-3	TRBJ2-3	CASSLTGVIPDTQYF	TGCGCCAGCAGCCTGACAGGAGTGATCCCAGATACGCAGTATTTT
NA	NA	TRBV12-3/TRBV12-4	TRBJ1-1	CASSFEGGISEAFF	TGTGCCAGCAGTTTTGAGGGGGGGATCTCTGAAGCTTTCTTT
NA	NA	TRBV5-1	TRBJ2-3	CASSLYRGADTQYF	TGCGCCAGCAGCTTGTACAGAGGCGCAGATACGCAGTATTTT
NA	NA	TRBV7-2	TRBJ2-5	CASSFVVGRGEETQYF	TGTGCCAGCAGCTTCGTGGTGGGGCGAGGTGAAGAGACCCAGTACTTC
NA	many	TRBV6-2/TRBV6-3	TRBJ2-5	CASSYPGETQYF	TGTGCCAGCAGTTACCCCGGAGAGACCCAGTACTTC
NA	few	TRBV4-1	TRBJ2-3	CASSQGGMGADTQYF	TGCGCCAGCAGCCAAGGAGGAATGGGGGCAGATACGCAGTATTTT
NA	few	TRBV5-1	TRBJ1-1	CASSWQGGLMNTEAFF	TGCGCCAGCAGCTGGCAGGGTGGCCTAATGAACACTGAAGCTTTCTTT
TRBD1	NA	TRBV5-4	TRBJ2-5	CASSLGGQGSQETQYF	TGTGCCAGCAGCCTCGGCGGACAGGGCTCCCAAGAGACCCAGTACTTC
NA	NA	TRBV11-2	TRBJ2-2	CARTMLGGTGELFF	TGTGCCCGGACGATGCTGGGTGGCACCGGGGAGCTGTTTTTT
TRBD1	NA	TRBV6-5	TRBJ1-6	CASSYLATGGSPLHF	TGTGCCAGCAGTTACCTAGCGACAGGGGGGTCACCCCTCCACTTT
NA	NA	TRBV12-3/TRBV12-4	TRBJ1-1	CASRTGGRIAFF	TGTGCCAGCAGGACCGGAGGCAGGATAGCTTTCTTT
NA	NA	TRBV10-3	TRBJ2-1	CAISDSVGEQFF	TGTGCCATCAGTGATTCAGTGGGTGAGCAGTTCTTC
NA	NA	TRBV5-1	TRBJ2-3	CASRPQIKFSTDTQYF	TGCGCCAGCAGGCCGCAGATCAAGTTTAGCACAGATACGCAGTATTTT
NA	few	TRBV5-1	TRBJ1-6	CASSLGSGGASPLHF	TGCGCCAGCAGCTTGGGCTCCGGGGGTGCATCACCCCTCCACTTT
NA	NA	TRBV5-1	TRBJ1-2	CASSLEQGIYGYTF	TGCGCCAGCAGCTTGGAGCAGGGGATCTATGGCTACACCTTC
TRBD1	NA	TRBV29-1	TRBJ2-2	CSVFRQGAPGELFF	TGCAGCGTTTTTCGGCAGGGGGCGCCCGGGGAGCTGTTTTTT
NA	few	TRBV20-1	TRBJ2-2	CSARAGTYTGELFF	TGCAGTGCTAGAGCGGGAACTTACACCGGGGAGCTGTTTTTT
TRBD1	many	TRBV14	TRBJ1-2	CASSRDSTGTAIYGYTF	TGTGCCAGCAGCCGGGACTCCACCGGGACAGCCATCTACGGCTACACCTTC
TRBD1	few	TRBV27	TRBJ1-1	CASSSGQGAAGFTEAFF	TGTGCCAGCAGCTCGGGACAGGGGGCCGCAGGATTCACTGAAGCTTTCTTT
TRBD1	few	TRBV14	TRBJ1-1	CASGQGRGPGTEAFF	TGTGCCAGCGGCCAGGGGAGGGGGCCGGGCACTGAAGCTTTCTTT
NA	NA	TRBV5-1	TRBJ1-2	CASSPEGEMRYTF	TGCGCCAGCAGCCCGGAGGGGGAAATGCGCTACACCTTC
NA	NA	TRBV7-9	TRBJ1-1	CASSLADKGEAFF	TGTGCCAGCAGCTTAGCAGACAAAGGTGAAGCTTTCTTT
NA	many	TRBV6-5	TRBJ1-1	CASSFVTPGTVNTEAFF	TGTGCCAGCAGTTTCGTCACCCCCGGGACGGTGAACACTGAAGCTTTCTTT
NA	few	TRBV5-1	TRBJ2-7	CASTEGWAQYF	TGCGCCAGCACCGAGGGTTGGGCGCAGTACTTC
NA	many	TRBV3-1	TRBJ1-1	CASSRRVNTEAFF	TGTGCCAGCAGCCGCAGGGTGAACACTGAAGCTTTCTTT
NA	NA	TRBV18	TRBJ1-6	CASSPGGQESPLHF	TGTGCCAGCTCACCTGGGGGACAAGAGTCACCCCTCCACTTT
TRBD1	NA	TRBV23-1	TRBJ2-5	CASRGNRTGGLGETQYF	TGCGCCAGCAGGGGGAATCGGACAGGGGGCTTGGGGGAGACCCAGTACTTC
NA	few	TRBV11-1	TRBJ2-7	CASSLHTEGNEQYF	TGTGCCAGCAGCTTGCACACGGAGGGCAACGAGCAGTACTTC
NA	NA	TRBV11-2	TRBJ1-6	CASSLDGGEGGSPLHF	TGTGCCAGCAGCTTAGATGGCGGGGAGGGAGGATCACCCCTCCACTTT
NA	NA	TRBV7-2	TRBJ2-3	CASSDRYTDTQYF	TGTGCCAGCAGCGACCGGTACACAGATACGCAGTATTTT
NA	NA	TRBV3-1	TRBJ1-5	CASGPGLRQPQHF	TGTGCCAGCGGCCCGGGGCTTCGGCAGCCCCAGCATTTT
TRBD2	NA	TRBV6-5	TRBJ2-3	CASSASGLATDTQYF	TGTGCCAGCAGTGCCTCCGGACTAGCGACAGATACGCAGTATTTT
NA	NA	TRBV11-3	TRBJ1-1	CASSSGQITEAFF	TGTGCCAGCAGCTCGGGACAAATCACTGAAGCTTTCTTT
NA	few	TRBV5-1	TRBJ2-1	CASSFENGREQFF	TGCGCCAGCAGCTTCGAAAACGGGAGAGAGCAGTTCTTC
NA	few	TRBV4-1	TRBJ1-4	CASSQTMGEGEKLFF	TGCGCCAGCAGCCAGACGATGGGAGAAGGGGAAAAACTGTTTTTT
NA	NA	TRBV28	TRBJ2-7	CASSTPGYEQYF	TGTGCCAGCAGCACCCCCGGGTACGAGCAGTACTTC
TRBD2	NA	TRBV7-2	TRBJ2-3	CASSQTSGPGDTQYF	TGTGCCAGCAGCCAAACTAGCGGTCCCGGAGATACGCAGTATTTT
NA	NA	TRBV7-2	TRBJ2-5	CASSFQTGEGETQYF	TGTGCCAGCAGCTTCCAGACAGGTGAGGGAGAGACCCAGTACTTC
NA	NA	TRBV4-3	TRBJ1-1	CASSQAWYTEAFF	TGCGCCAGCAGCCAAGCTTGGTACACTGAAGCTTTCTTT
NA	NA	TRBV5-1	TRBJ2-6	CASSLAGSSGANVLTF	TGCGCCAGCAGCTTGGCAGGAAGCTCTGGGGCCAACGTCCTGACTTTC
NA	few	TRBV7-2	TRBJ2-2	CASSPRHLANTGELFF	TGTGCCAGCAGCCCACGACACCTTGCGAACACCGGGGAGCTGTTTTTT
NA	many	TRBV18	TRBJ1-1	CASSLDTLNTEAFF	TGTGCCAGCTCACTCGACACCCTGAACACTGAAGCTTTCTTT
TRBD2	many	TRBV11-2	TRBJ2-1	CASRRPGLGKSGEQFF	TGTGCCAGCAGGCGCCCGGGACTAGGTAAATCGGGTGAGCAGTTCTTC
TRBD1	few	TRBV18	TRBJ2-2	CASSRQGEAGTGELFF	TGTGCCAGCTCACGACAGGGAGAAGCAGGCACCGGGGAGCTGTTTTTT
NA	NA	TRBV12-3/TRBV12-4	TRBJ2-7	CASSLAGGPTYEQYF	TGTGCCAGCAGTTTAGCGGGGGGGCCCACCTACGAGCAGTACTTC
NA	few	TRBV4-1	TRBJ2-6	CASSQITGSGANVLTF	TGCGCCAGCAGCCAGATAACAGGCTCTGGGGCCAACGTCCTGACTTTC